The next 29 T cell receptor beta chains were all read from a single sample in a study of radiotherapy plus CTLA-4 blockade in lung cancer. Generated by immunoSEQ multiplex PCR, the TCRdb table keeps only in-frame clones and is missing some. This sample carries about 94,000 clones, around 84% of them seen once, and the ten largest clones take 20% to 30%. This specimen consisted of peripheral blood, obtained from a patient treated with radiotherapy plus ipilimumab. The receptors shown here come from a human donor with non-small cell lung cancer that progressed on radiotherapy plus ipilimumab.

This chain joins TRBV7-2 and TRBJ2-5; TRBD2 might be the D (6 bases). This CDR3 spans 17 amino acids. V was cut by 8 bases and J by 2 bases, with 24 bases left in between. Looked up from germline, CDR1 is SGHTA and CDR2 is FQGNSA. The CDR3 bases are TGTGCCAGCTCAGTCGGGGGTGGACTAATAATACAAGAGACCCAGTACTTC. Its translation is CASSVGGGLIIQETQYF.

This sequence joins TRBV5-1 and TRBJ2-2; D might be TRBD1 (6 bases). V was clipped by 1 base and J by 1 base, with 11 bases between them. CDR3 length equals 16 residues. The germline gives CDR1 SGHRS, CDR2 YFSETQ. This CDR3 is CASSLTGTRNTGELFF. The DNA for the CDR3 is TGCGCCAGCAGCTTGACCGGGACACGGAACACCGGGGAGCTGTTTTTT.

The V gene is TRBV9, the J gene TRBJ2-1; 7 bases fit TRBD2. This CDR3 spans 15 amino acids. From germline, CDR1 is SGDLS and CDR2 YYNGEE. The V and J ends lost 0 bases and 5 bases, in that order; junction bases with no gene match: 5. The CDR3 reads CASSVGLAENNEQFF. The CDR3 coding sequence is TGTGCCAGCAGCGTAGGCCTAGCGGAAAACAATGAGCAGTTCTTC.

This clone has a handful of counts. The chain couples TRBV5-4 to TRBJ1-3; a weak D match, TRBD1 (5 bases). The CDR3 runs 16 residues. Per the germline V gene, CDR1 is SGHNT and CDR2 is YYREEE (reference sequence). Trimming stripped 2 bases from V and 0 bases from J, with 12 bases between. This CDR3 reads CASSFRGLNSGNTIYF. The CDR3 coding sequence is TGTGCCAGCAGCTTCCGGGGACTTAACTCTGGAAACACCATATATTTT.

The chain carries TRBV30 and TRBJ2-1; unclear D gene. CDR1 GTSNPN and CDR2 SVGIG come from the germline V gene (reference sequence). The CDR3 spans 10 residues. Trimming shortened V by 2 bases and J by 6 bases, and 2 bases separated the two germline ends. CDR3 nucleotides: TGTGCCTGGAGTACCAATGAGCAGTTCTTC. The encoded protein is CAWSTNEQFF.

This clone occurred once. The chain carries TRBV19 and TRBJ2-2, with no clear D. The CDR3 sequence is 15 residues long. Germline CDR1 and CDR2: LNHDA and SQIVND (reference sequence). V shed 2 bases and J shed 0 bases, with 7 bases lying between them. CDR3 sequence (DNA): TGTGCCAGTAGTATAACCGCAACGAACACCGGGGAGCTGTTTTTT. Its translation is CASSITATNTGELFF.

The V and J genes are TRBV19 and TRBJ2-1; 8 positions match TRBD1. J was trimmed by 6 bases and V by 0 bases; bases with no gene match: 13. CDR3 length equals 18 residues. Germline-derived CDR1 and CDR2 are LNHDA and SQIVND (reference sequence). Here the CDR3 reads CASSIDPPDRGQGNEQFF. The DNA of the CDR3 is TGTGCCAGTAGTATAGATCCCCCCGACAGGGGTCAAGGCAATGAGCAGTTCTTC.

CDR3 DNA: TGTGCCAGCAGCTCCTTAACTAGCGTAGCCTACGAGCAGTACTTC. As protein: CASSSLTSVAYEQYF. The rearrangement uses TRBV11-2 and TRBJ2-7; 7 nucleotides line up with TRBD2. This CDR3 is built from 15 residues. Germline CDR1 reads SGHAT; CDR2 reads FQNNGV. V lost 4 bases, J lost 2 bases, and 8 bases stayed unmatched.

V gene TRBV15 combines with J gene TRBJ1-1; weak D call: TRBD1 (6 bases). There are 16 residues in the CDR3. Germline V gene data show CDR1 as LNHNV and CDR2 as YYDKDF (reference sequence). The ends were cut back, 1 base at V and 1 base at J, with 13 bases in the middle. CDR3 loop: CATSRGATGPNTEAFF. The CDR3 coding sequence is TGTGCCACCAGCAGAGGGGCGACAGGACCGAACACTGAAGCTTTCTTT. Supplemented by reference TRBV15 and TRBJ1-1, the full variable domain reads DAMVIQNPRYQVTQFGKPVTLSCSQTLNHNVMYWYQQKSSQAPKLLFHYYDKDFNNEADTPDNFQSRRPNTSFCFLDIRSPGLGDTAMYLCATSRGATGPNTEAFFGQGTRLTVV.

In its sample, this clone was seen a few times. The rearrangement links TRBV28 to TRBJ2-3, with D uncertain. V was clipped by 7 bases and J by 0 bases, with 8 bases between them. The germline gives CDR1 MDHEN, CDR2 SYDVKM. This CDR3 contains 13 residues. For the CDR3, the DNA is TGTGCCAGCACCCTACCGAGCACAGATACGCAGTATTTT. Translating gives CASTLPSTDTQYF.

This sequence joins TRBV27 and TRBJ2-3; 8 bases are shared with TRBD2. The V gene's germline CDR1 is MNHEY and CDR2 SMNVEV (reference sequence). The V segment lost 3 bases and the J segment 3 bases; nucleotides outside the gene matches: 11. The CDR3 contains 17 residues. The CDR3 protein is CASSFTGPSGRTDTQYF. CDR3 nucleotides: TGTGCCAGCAGTTTCACGGGGCCCAGCGGGAGAACAGATACGCAGTATTTT.

The chain carries TRBV7-3 and TRBJ2-1, with TRBD2 matching over 7 bases. Germline CDR1 and CDR2: SGHTA and FQGTGA. V lost 0 bases to trimming and J lost 3 bases; unmatched junction nucleotides: 2. The CDR3 extends over 15 amino acids. In nucleotides, the CDR3 is TGTGCCAGCAGCTTAACGTCTAGCGGCTACAATGAGCAGTTCTTC. Translating it yields CASSLTSSGYNEQFF.

The V and J genes are TRBV10-2 and TRBJ1-1; tentative D call: TRBD1 (6 bases). The V end lost 0 bases, the J end lost 0 bases, and 20 bases lay between the germline ends. The CDR3 is 19 amino acids. Germline-derived CDR1 and CDR2 are WSHSY and SAAADI. CDR3 coding DNA: TGCGCCAGCAGTGAGTCGATAGGTGAGGGGGGACCTATGAACACTGAAGCTTTCTTT. Residues: CASSESIGEGGPMNTEAFF.

The chain links TRBV18 to TRBJ1-5, with 9 bases aligning to TRBD1. Unmatched junction bases numbered 13, after V lost 4 bases and J lost 6 bases. CDR3 length: 17 residues. Germline CDR1 and CDR2: KGHSH and LQKENI. CDR3 protein: CASSRNNPGQGGQPQHF. The CDR3 DNA reads TGTGCCAGCTCACGAAATAATCCGGGACAGGGAGGTCAGCCCCAGCATTTT.

The V and J genes are TRBV10-1 and TRBJ2-2; D is possibly TRBD1 (5 bases). Germline V gene sequence: CDR1 WNHNN, CDR2 SYGVQD (reference sequence). With 3 bases removed from V and 7 bases from J, the gap between germline ends came to 6 bases. The CDR3 has 12 amino acids. CDR3 nucleotides: TGCGCCAGCAGTGACAGGGTCGGGGAGCTGTTTTTT. Its protein is CASSDRVGELFF.

The chain links TRBV27 to TRBJ2-3; D is ambiguous. V lost 2 bases to trimming and J lost 1 base, with 7 bases between them. This CDR3 has 14 residues. The germline V gene encodes CDR1 MNHEY and CDR2 SMNVEV (reference sequence). CDR3 coding DNA: TGTGCCAGCAGTTTACGGCCGGGCACAGATACGCAGTATTTT. This codes for CASSLRPGTDTQYF.

The CDR3 sequence: CASRRNTGELFF. The CDR3, as DNA: TGTGCCAGTCGACGGAACACCGGGGAGCTGTTTTTT. V and J are TRBV2 and TRBJ2-2; D is undetermined. V gave up 9 bases and J gave up 1 base, with 6 bases separating them. The CDR3 contains 12 residues. Germline values: CDR1 SNHLY, CDR2 FYNNEI.

This chain uses TRBV28 with TRBJ2-7; TRBD1 or TRBD2 may be the D gene (5 bases each). The germline V gene has CDR1 MDHEN and CDR2 SYDVKM. Trimming left V 7 bases short and J 4 bases short, with 14 bases between. The CDR3 has 13 residues. Written as DNA, the CDR3 is TGTGCCAGCACCTACCTCGGGACGTACGAGCAGTACTTC. Residues: CASTYLGTYEQYF.

V gene TRBV19 combines with J gene TRBJ2-3; tentative D call: TRBD1 (5 bases). CDR3 size: 12 residues. Deletions cut 4 bases from V and 6 bases from J, with 8 bases between. Germline loops: CDR1 LNHDA, CDR2 SQIVND (reference sequence). This CDR3 is CASSTGWDTQYF. CDR3 DNA sequence: TGTGCCAGTAGTACAGGGTGGGATACGCAGTATTTT.

The chain recombines TRBV5-1 with TRBJ2-5, with 9 bases aligning to TRBD1. CDR1 SGHRS and CDR2 YFSETQ come from the germline V gene. The CDR3 is 14 residues long. The trim removed 5 bases at V and 5 bases at J, leaving 7 bases unmatched. Here the CDR3 DNA reads TGCGCCAGCAGTCTCGACAGGGGGGGTGAGACCCAGTACTTC. Translating it yields CASSLDRGGETQYF.

This clone was recorded only once. The DNA for the CDR3 is TGTGCCAGCAGCCAAACCGCCGGACTTAACTATGGCTACACCTTC. Translating it yields CASSQTAGLNYGYTF. The genes are TRBV4-2 and TRBJ1-2; no definite D call. CDR3 length equals 15 residues. V was shortened by 2 bases and J by 1 base, with 11 bases between the two germline ends. Germline V gene lookup returns CDR1 LGHNA and CDR2 YNFKEQ.

This sequence joins TRBV7-2 and TRBJ2-7, with D perhaps TRBD1 (6 bases). This CDR3 is built from 14 residues. The V gene's germline CDR1 is SGHTA and CDR2 FQGNSA. Trimming cost V 7 bases and J 3 bases, with 16 bases left between them. CDR3 in amino acids: CASTNRDKDYEQYF. The CDR3 bases are TGTGCCAGCACCAACCGGGACAAGGACTACGAGCAGTACTTC.

The chain recombines TRBV25-1 with TRBJ2-1; TRBD2 matches at 11 bases. Germline CDR1 MGHDK, CDR2 SYGVNS. Trimming cost V 4 bases and J 4 bases; bases outside gene matches: 0. This CDR3 has 14 residues. The CDR3 coding sequence is TGTGCCAGCAGTGGACTAGCGGGGTACAATGAGCAGTTCTTC. This codes for CASSGLAGYNEQFF.

The chain employs TRBV27 and TRBJ2-7, with 7 bases matching TRBD1. Trimming cost V 0 bases and J 0 bases; bases outside gene matches: 5. The length of the CDR3 is 16 residues. Germline CDR1 MNHEY, CDR2 SMNVEV (reference sequence). This CDR3 reads CASSLSGTDSSYEQYV. In nucleotides, the CDR3 is TGTGCCAGCAGTTTATCGGGGACAGACAGCTCCTACGAGCAGTACGTC.

This clone turned up a few times. The CDR3 coding sequence is TGTGCCAGCATCCCTCGGGCAGTCTCCTACAATGAGCAGTTCTTC. This codes for CASIPRAVSYNEQFF. The chain employs TRBV28 and TRBJ2-1; D unresolved. The germline gives CDR1 MDHEN, CDR2 SYDVKM. The V gene lost 7 bases and the J gene lost 0 bases, with 13 bases spanning the gap. The CDR3 is 15 residues long.

The chain carries TRBV5-1 and TRBJ1-1, with D possibly TRBD1 on 5 matching bases. The CDR3 is 14 amino acids. The germline gives CDR1 SGHRS, CDR2 YFSETQ. The germline V and J ends were trimmed by 4 bases and 5 bases, with 15 bases remaining between them. DNA of the CDR3: TGCGCCAGCAGCGAGGGACGGCCGGGGACTGAAGCTTTCTTT. This codes for CASSEGRPGTEAFF.

This chain joins TRBV7-8 and TRBJ2-3, with D possibly TRBD1 on 6 matching bases. Germline values: CDR1 SGHVS, CDR2 FQNEAQ. The germline V and J ends were trimmed by 5 bases and 5 bases, with 11 bases remaining between them. The CDR3 is 13 amino acids. CDR3 sequence (DNA): TGTGCCAGCAGCCCCAGGGGCAAAGATACGCAGTATTTT. Its translation: CASSPRGKDTQYF.

The chain combines TRBV29-1 with TRBJ2-1; D possibly matches TRBD1 or TRBD2 (5 bases each). V lost 3 bases, J lost 16 bases, and 16 bases lay in between. The CDR3 is made up of 11 amino acids. The germline V gene has CDR1 SQVTM and CDR2 ANQGSEA. CDR3 sequence reads: CSVEDRGPGFF. CDR3 DNA: TGCAGCGTTGAGGATAGGGGACCGGGATTCTTC.

CDR3 nucleotides: TGCAGCGTTGAAGTCCGGGGTGACACTGAAGCTTTCTTT. It translates to CSVEVRGDTEAFF. The V call is TRBV29-1, the J call TRBJ1-1; D remains ambiguous. The CDR3 consists of 13 residues. CDR1 is SQVTM, CDR2 ANQGSEA, per germline. V dropped 1 base and J dropped 3 bases, with 9 bases sitting between them.